This entry is about one T cell receptor (beta chain). Original processing methods: Amplification of reference gene primers was used by the study to estimate nucleated cell counts. Only in-frame clones appear in the TCRdb table, and some are missing; sequencing was by immunoSEQ multiplex PCR. The D gene and trimming were derived from the DNA, and the V and J assignments and clone size from that table. Here the sample spans some 180,000 clones, approximately 86% being singletons. The record originates from a study of blood T cell repertoires in COVID-19. Overall study: PBMCs, B-cell-depleted T cells, or T cells were the source of the cDNA or gDNA that made up the material.

Germline V gene data show CDR1 as KGHSH and CDR2 as LQKENI. The V segment lost 3 bases and the J segment 6 bases; nucleotides outside the gene matches: 6. This CDR3 has 14 amino acids. Sequencing was performed on peripheral blood. This receptor was taken from a woman older than 75 with COVID-19, enrolled during active disease. The gene calls are TRBV18 and TRBJ1-2, with 8 positions matching TRBD1. This CDR3 is CASSPGQGAHGYTF. The CDR3 DNA reads as TGTGCCAGCTCACCTGGACAGGGTGCCCATGGCTACACCTTC.